The clone carrying this TCR beta chain showed up many times. Its specificity is unknown. Next came a second PCR, run for about 7 to 12 cycles, which used a sample-barcoded 5' primer along with a J-beta primer mix. A template-switch adaptor that had 12 random nucleotides put a tag on each cDNA molecule. TCRdb passed the 5' RACE reads through MiXCR, listing each CDR3 protein once. Of some 710,000 distinct CDR3 sequences listed, about 47% are singletons. The sample belongs to a study of blood T cells in healthy people across ages. The CDR3 extends over 13 amino acids. V was cut by 7 bases and J by 8 bases, with 17 bases left in between. Germline assignment: CDR1 SGHTA and CDR2 FQGNSA. Each sample provided at least 5.5 micrograms of extracted total RNA. General study results and limits: Diversity was higher, and naive CD4+ cells more numerous, in long-lived donors than in aged donors. The fall in TCR beta diversity per million T cells was roughly linear with age.

The chain couples TRBV7-2 to TRBJ1-2; D may be TRBD1 (6 bases). Sequenced sample: blood. The TCR was taken from an older man in good health. CDR3 sequence (DNA): TGTGCCAGCACCGACACCATCAGGGGCGGCTACACCTTC. Its translation is CASTDTIRGGYTF. The whole variable domain, remainder taken from reference TRBV7-2 and TRBJ1-2, is GAGVSQSPSNKVTEKGKDVELRCDPISGHTALYWYRQSLGQGLEFLIYFQGNSAPDKSGLPSDRFSAERTGGSVSTLTIQRTQQEDSAVYLCASTDTIRGGYTFGSGTRLTVV.